This T cell receptor (beta chain) was sequenced in a study of memory CD4+ T cells and cytomegalovirus serostatus. Overall study context: This sample comes from healthy Belgian adults, under 10 CMV seropositive, approximately 23 seronegative.

The CDR3 covers 13 residues. Germline values: CDR1 SGDLS, CDR2 YYNGEE. V gave up 0 bases and J gave up 9 bases, with 12 bases separating them. This clone was counted between two and nine times. Its target is not known. General observations from the study: The CMV-associated TCR signature appears largely within the CD4+ memory repertoire. Each of 67 CMV-associated TCRbeta sequences occurred in one to five individuals.

The sort gate was single viable CD3+CD4+CD8-CD45RO+ cells for memory CD4+ T cells. Original handling: After removing out-of-frame reads, over 2 million distinct TCRbeta sequences remained. Using immunoSEQ multiplex PCR, the repertoire was profiled, and TCRdb retains in-frame clones only, with some absent. That table supplies the V and J calls and clone size; D and trimming were determined from the DNA. The sample holds over 45,000 clones, under 90% seen once. The chain employs TRBV9 and TRBJ1-1, with no clear D. The clonotype was recovered from an adult in good health and CMV-seronegative. Some clones in this sample may be carry-over from other donors' samples. Sequencing was carried out using memory CD4+ T cells from blood. CDR3 sequence reads: CASSVGLREQAFF. The CDR3, as DNA: TGTGCCAGCAGCGTAGGGCTAAGGGAACAAGCTTTCTTT. Drawing the rest from reference TRBV9 and TRBJ1-1, the complete variable domain is DSGVTQTPKHLITATGQRVTLRCSPRSGDLSVYWYQQSLDQGLQFLIQYYNGEERAKGNILERFSAQQFPDLHSELNLSSLELGDSALYFCASSVGLREQAFFGQGTRLTVV.